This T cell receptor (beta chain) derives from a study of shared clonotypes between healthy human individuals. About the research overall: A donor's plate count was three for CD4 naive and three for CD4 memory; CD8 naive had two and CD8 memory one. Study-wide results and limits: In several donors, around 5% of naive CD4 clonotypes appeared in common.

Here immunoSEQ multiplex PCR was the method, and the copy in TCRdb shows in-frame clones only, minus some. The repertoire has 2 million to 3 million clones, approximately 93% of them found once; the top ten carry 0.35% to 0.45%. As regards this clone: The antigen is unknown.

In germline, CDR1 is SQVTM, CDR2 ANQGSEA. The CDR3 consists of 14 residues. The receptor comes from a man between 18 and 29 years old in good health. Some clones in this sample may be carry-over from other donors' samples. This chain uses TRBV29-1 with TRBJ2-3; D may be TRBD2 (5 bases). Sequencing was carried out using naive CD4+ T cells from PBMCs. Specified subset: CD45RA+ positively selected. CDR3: CGFKGGWGTDTQYF. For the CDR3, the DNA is TGCGGTTTTAAAGGCGGGTGGGGCACAGATACGCAGTATTTT.